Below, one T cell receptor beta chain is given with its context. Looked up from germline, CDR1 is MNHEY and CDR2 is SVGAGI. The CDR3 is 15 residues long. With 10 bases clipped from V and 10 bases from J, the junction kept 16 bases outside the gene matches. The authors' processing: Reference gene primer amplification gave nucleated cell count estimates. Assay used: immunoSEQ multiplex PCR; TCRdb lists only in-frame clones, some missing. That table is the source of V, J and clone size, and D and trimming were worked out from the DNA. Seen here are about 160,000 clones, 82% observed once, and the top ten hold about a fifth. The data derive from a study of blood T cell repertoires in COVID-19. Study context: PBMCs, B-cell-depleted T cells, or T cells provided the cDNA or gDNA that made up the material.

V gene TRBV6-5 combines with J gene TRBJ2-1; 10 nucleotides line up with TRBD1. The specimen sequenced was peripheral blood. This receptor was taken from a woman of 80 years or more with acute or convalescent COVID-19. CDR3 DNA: TGTGCCACCACCCCCCGGGACAGGGGAAAAAGCGAGCAGTTCTTC. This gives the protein CATTPRDRGKSEQFF.